The 16 T cell receptor beta chains reported below all come from one sample, sequenced in a study of neurological immune-mediated disorders. Time point: longitudinal time-point 1 (baseline). TCRdb fed the 5' RACE reads into MiXCR, producing one record per CDR3 protein. Among 70,000 to 75,000 distinct CDR3 sequences listed, about 13% were seen once. Sequenced material: PBMCs. Every receptor here comes from a female donor with HTLV-1-associated myelopathy (HAM/TSP).

This clonotype has a count of ten or more. V is TRBV20-1 and J is TRBJ2-3; D uncertain. The V gene's germline CDR1 is DFQATT and CDR2 SNEGSKA (reference sequence). The CDR3 runs 13 residues. Trimming left V 7 bases short and J 2 bases short, with 13 bases between. DNA for the CDR3: TGCAGTGTCCGGCGGACCTCCACAGATACGCAGTATTTT. Its protein product is CSVRRTSTDTQYF.

This clonotype was detected ten times or more. This rearrangement joins TRBV29-1 to TRBJ1-1; 7 bases map to TRBD1. The trim removed 5 bases at V and 5 bases at J, leaving 2 bases unmatched. The CDR3 is made up of 11 amino acids. Germline-derived CDR1 and CDR2 are SQVTM and ANQGSEA. The chain's CDR3 is CSVRQGTEAFF. CDR3 nucleotide sequence: TGCAGCGTTCGACAGGGAACTGAAGCTTTCTTT.

This clonotype was observed at least ten times. The V gene is TRBV19, the J gene TRBJ1-5; TRBD1 aligns across 8 bases. The CDR3 is made up of 17 amino acids. Germline V gene lookup returns CDR1 LNHDA and CDR2 SQIVND (reference sequence). With V trimmed by 1 base and J by 4 bases, 9 bases remained unmatched. CDR3 protein: CASSIVLAGGKNQPQHF. The CDR3 DNA follows: TGTGCCAGTAGTATAGTGTTAGCAGGGGGCAAAAATCAGCCCCAGCATTTT.

A few counts support this clonotype. V gene TRBV4-2 combines with J gene TRBJ2-1; 7 bases agree with TRBD1. The germline gives CDR1 LGHNA, CDR2 YNFKEQ. The CDR3 contains 16 residues. V gave up 4 bases and J gave up 0 bases; unmatched junction bases: 6. CDR3 coding DNA: TGTGCCAGCAGCCCCACAGGGGCCAGCTCCTACAATGAGCAGTTCTTC. Translated, it gives CASSPTGASSYNEQFF.

This clonotype occurred many times. One end of the junction is discordant with germline, which a read error may explain. The chain employs TRBV20-1 and TRBJ2-3, with D tentatively TRBD2 (6 bases). Germline CDR1 is DFQATT and CDR2 is SNEGSKA (reference sequence). This CDR3 contains 13 residues. CDR3 residues: CSATSSSTDTQYF. CDR3 sequence (DNA): TGCAGCGCTACTAGCTCTAGCACAGATACGCAGTATTTT.

The table lists this clonotype with many counts. The chain couples TRBV20-1 to TRBJ1-1; a possible D gene is TRBD1 (6 bases). Germline CDR1 DFQATT, CDR2 SNEGSKA (reference sequence). The CDR3 spans 12 residues. DNA for the CDR3: TGCAGCGTTTTCTGGACAGCCACTGAAGCTTTCTTT. Encoded protein: CSVFWTATEAFF.

Comment on this clonotype: A read error may explain this, as a much larger clone is one base away. The chain joins TRBV4-2 to TRBJ2-3; TRBD2 aligns across 9 bases. Germline assignment: CDR1 LGHNA and CDR2 YNFKEQ. CDR3 length equals 17 residues. The CDR3 nucleotides read TGTGTCAGCAGCCTTGCGGGGGGGTCTGCTAGGACAGATACGCAGTATTTT. Amino acid sequence: CVSSLAGGSARTDTQYF.

About this clonotype itself: A junction end diverges from the germline sequence, so it may reflect a read error. The chain has TRBV5-6 and TRBJ2-7; weak D call: TRBD2 (5 bases). The CDR3 covers 16 residues. Germline CDR1 SGHDT, CDR2 YYEEEE. CDR3 bases: TGTGCCAGCATCTTGATGGAGCATCTTAGGAGGTACGAGCAGTACTTC. This translates into CASILMEHLRRYEQYF.

This clonotype came up a few times. This sequence joins TRBV29-1 and TRBJ2-7, with TRBD2 matching over 10 bases. CDR3 length equals 15 residues. With 4 bases clipped from V and 2 bases from J, the junction kept 8 bases outside the gene matches. Germline assignment: CDR1 SQVTM and CDR2 ANQGSEA. The CDR3 protein is CSVVSGGGPTYEQYF. CDR3 in DNA: TGCAGCGTTGTAAGCGGGGGGGGCCCGACCTACGAGCAGTACTTC.

Ten or more counts support this clonotype. The chain links TRBV5-1 to TRBJ2-1; 10 bases are shared with TRBD2. CDR1 and CDR2 (germline): SGHRS, YFSETQ. J gave up 8 bases and V 1 base, and 3 bases lay outside the gene matches. This CDR3 region has 14 residues. The CDR3, as DNA: TGCGCCAGCAGCTTGAATAGCGGGGGGCATGAGCAGTTCTTC. Protein: CASSLNSGGHEQFF.

There are many counts of this clonotype. The genes are TRBV5-5 and TRBJ2-7, with D possibly being TRBD1 or TRBD2 (5 bases each). Germline loops: CDR1 SGHKS, CDR2 YYEKEE (reference sequence). The germline V and J ends were trimmed by 0 bases and 3 bases, with 13 bases remaining between them. The CDR3 has 15 amino acids. CDR3 protein: CASSLGLGVSYEQYF. The CDR3 DNA reads as TGTGCCAGCAGCTTGGGTCTGGGGGTGAGCTACGAGCAGTACTTC.

This clonotype occurred many times. The genes are TRBV20-1 and TRBJ1-1; 7 nucleotides align to TRBD1. The V gene end was trimmed by 5 bases and the J gene end by 4 bases; junction bases not matched to a gene: 10. The germline V gene encodes CDR1 DFQATT and CDR2 SNEGSKA (reference sequence). The CDR3 is made up of 14 amino acids. DNA for the CDR3: TGCAGTGCTTACCGACAGGGAATGTTCACTGAAGCTTTCTTT. The encoded protein is CSAYRQGMFTEAFF.

This clonotype was picked up a small number of times. This sequence may be a read error, since a much larger clone differs from it by one base. The V gene is TRBV7-2, the J gene TRBJ1-6, with a tentative D call TRBD1 (5 bases). Germline V gene lookup returns CDR1 SGHTA and CDR2 FQGNSA. The CDR3 extends over 15 amino acids. The V and J ends lost 3 bases and 3 bases respectively, with 9 bases between them. This chain's CDR3 is CASSLQGYYNSPLHF. Here the CDR3 DNA reads TGTGCCAGCAGCTTGCAGGGTTACTATAATTCACCCCTCCACTTT.

At least ten counts were recorded for this clonotype. The chain joins TRBV3-1 to TRBJ2-2; no definite D call. Germline loops: CDR1 LGHDT, CDR2 YNNKEL (reference sequence). CDR3 length equals 13 residues. The germline V and J ends were trimmed by 0 bases and 5 bases, with 4 bases remaining between them. As DNA, the CDR3 is TGTGCCAGCAGCCAAGACCATACCGGGGAGCTGTTTTTT. Translated, it gives CASSQDHTGELFF.

This clonotype was recorded at least ten times. In DNA, the CDR3 is TGTGCCAGCAGCGTCCGGGACACCTCCTACGAGCAGTACTTC. Protein product: CASSVRDTSYEQYF. The chain joins TRBV7-8 to TRBJ2-7; tentative D call: TRBD1 (6 bases). Germline CDR1 reads SGHVS; CDR2 reads FQNEAQ. The CDR3 runs to 14 residues. V lost 5 bases to trimming and J lost 0 bases, with 11 bases between them.

Remarks on this clonotype: A much larger clone sits a single nucleotide away, making a read error possible. V usage is TRBV12-3 or TRBV12-4 and J usage is TRBJ1-4, with D possibly TRBD1 on 6 matching bases. Trimming stripped 7 bases from V and 0 bases from J, with 15 bases between. The CDR3 totals 16 residues. The CDR3, as DNA: TGTGCCAGCAAGATGGGGACACGAGCAACTAATGAAAAACTGTTTTTT. It yields the protein CASKMGTRATNEKLFF.